This TCR beta chain was recovered during a study of shared clonotypes between healthy human individuals (dated by TCRdb to 2020 to 2021). Broadly, across the study: The cohort comprised a couple of women and a few men aged 18 to 49 years. For each donor, CD4 naive and CD4 memory were each run on three plates, CD8 naive on two plates, and CD8 memory on one plate. Blood TCR repertoires of several healthy adults were deeply sequenced to estimate repertoire size and the extent of clonotype sharing between individuals. Libraries were prepared and TCR repertoires were sequenced by different laboratories using diverse techniques, in order to increase sequencing depth and limit assay-specific biases. Per donor, leukapheresis produced somewhere between about 0.9 and 10 billion PBMCs. Overall results and qualifications from the work: Compared with non-shared clonotypes, clonotypes shared by all four sorted-subset donors had higher generation probabilities. Sampling was restricted to blood, and TCR repertoires in tissues likely differ from the TCR repertoires found in blood. Naive subsets generally had larger estimated clonotype richness than memory subsets. Pairwise subsampling led to the expectation that sequencing depth would affect the degree of clonotype sharing among donors. Incomplete sequencing was indicated by rarefaction of sorted-subset datasets, despite the large sequencing depth. About 5% of naive CD4, around 3.5% of naive CD8, 2% to 2.5% of memory CD4, and more than 0.35% of memory CD8 clonotypes were shared across several donors. Because the study included a small number of donors, the genetic and exposure-history diversity represented was limited.

Counted from cysteine to phenylalanine, this CDR3 has 15 amino acids. Here the CDR3 DNA is all that survives: 45 bases in frame from base 1. Trimming accounts for 5 bases at V and 1 base at J, while the number of junction bases matched to no gene is 4. Based on the germline V gene (reference sequence), the CDR1 and CDR2 sequences are LNHDA and SQIVND. Concerning this clone: Its antigen has not been determined. No base-level quality is on record; no much larger clone is a single base apart. The sample has other DNA sequences that encode this CDR3 too.

For the CD8 naive samples, CD45RO-negative cells were positively selected for CCR7, yielding a CD45RA+CCR7+ population from which TemRA cells were excluded. Healthy HIV-negative adults with no recently reported acute infections or vaccinations were included as donors. Only Caucasian adults living in Nashville, Tennessee, USA were represented among the donors. Blood was collected by leukapheresis, and PBMCs were isolated by Ficoll-Histopaque density gradient centrifugation and then cryopreserved in liquid nitrogen vapor phase. Purity and quantity of every magnetically sorted T cell population were checked by analytical flow cytometry. Genomic DNA was isolated from each sorted fraction and quantified by UV absorbance on a Nanodrop 2000c. Using the deep immunoSEQ assay, multiplex PCR amplified TCR CDR3 regions from genomic DNA. For each cell subset, the extracted genomic DNA was distributed evenly across all wells of several immunoSEQ 96-well plates, and each plate served as one replicate. For sorted subsets, roughly 200 ng of genomic DNA, equivalent to roughly 30,000 T cell genomes, went into each replicate PCR. The purified libraries were quantified using a Qubit 3.0 fluorometer, sized with a Bioanalyzer 2100, and then quantified again using the KAPA Library Quantification kit. A separate single-read 150-cycle Illumina NextSeq 550 flow cell was used to sequence each immunoSEQ 96-well plate. Per the source publication's procedure: Because the immunoSEQ output held only junctional sequences and lacked quality scores, the filtering could not match the filtering applied to full-length reads. Sequences were annotated with PyIR, a Python wrapper for IgBLAST v1.9, using IMGT germline references to assign V/J genes and CDR3. Reads with weak V/J assignments (E-value above 1e-6), missing CDR3, stop codons, out-of-frame junctions, or ambiguous translated residues were removed. V3J clonotypes were defined as sequences sharing the same inferred V gene, J gene, and CDR3 amino acid sequence. The percentage overlap between two repertoires was calculated by dividing the number of shared unique clonotypes by the size of the smaller repertoire. RTK rarefaction, the Chao1 estimator, and Recon v2.1 estimates of unobserved clonotypes were used to assess repertoire richness. OLGA was used to compute generation probabilities for all TCRbeta clonotypes that the gDNA method yielded from a few donors. What TCRdb holds here is the immuneACCESS table cut down to in-frame rearrangements. Part of the clones is not present; checked against another copy, under half of the missing clones reflect an unresolved V gene, and the others are unexplained. V and J calls plus clone size are reproduced from that table; the DNA served to infer D and trimming. The sample table contains about 2.2 million clones; only one count was recorded for 93% of them. The ten most abundant clones make up about 1.6% of the sample.

The sample was naive CD8+ T cells from PBMCs. The cell subset or site label of this sample denotes: CD45RA+CCR7+. The chain joins TRBV19 to TRBJ2-1, and TRBD2 matches 8 of the central bases. The clonotype originates from a man between 18 and 29 years old in good health. Some clones in this sample may be carry-over from other donors' samples. DNA sequence: TGTGCCAGTAGTGTCGTAGCGGGATCCTACAATGAGCAGTTCTTC. It is translated as CASSVVAGSYNEQFF.